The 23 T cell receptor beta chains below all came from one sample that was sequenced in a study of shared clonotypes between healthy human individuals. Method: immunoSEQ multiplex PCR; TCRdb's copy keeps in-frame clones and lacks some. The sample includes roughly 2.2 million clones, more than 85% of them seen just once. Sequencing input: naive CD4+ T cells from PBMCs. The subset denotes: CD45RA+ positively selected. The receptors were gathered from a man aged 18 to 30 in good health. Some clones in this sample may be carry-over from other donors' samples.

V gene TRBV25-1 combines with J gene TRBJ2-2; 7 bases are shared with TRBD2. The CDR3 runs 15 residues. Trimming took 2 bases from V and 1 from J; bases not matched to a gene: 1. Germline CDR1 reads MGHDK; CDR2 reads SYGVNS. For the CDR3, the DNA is TGTGCCAGCAGTGAAGCGGGAGTGAACACCGGGGAGCTGTTTTTT. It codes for CASSEAGVNTGELFF.

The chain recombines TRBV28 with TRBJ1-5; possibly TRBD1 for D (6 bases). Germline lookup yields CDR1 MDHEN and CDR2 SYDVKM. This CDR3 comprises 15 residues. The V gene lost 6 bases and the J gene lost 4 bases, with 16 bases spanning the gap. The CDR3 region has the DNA TGTGCCAGCAGCATACCCGCGGGGGCAAATCAGCCCCAGCATTTT. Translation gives CASSIPAGANQPQHF. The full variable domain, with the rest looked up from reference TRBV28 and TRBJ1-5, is DVKVTQSSRYLVKRTGEKVFLECVQDMDHENMFWYRQDPGLGLRLIYFSYDVKMKEKGDIPEGYSVSREKKERFSLILESASTNQTSMYLCASSIPAGANQPQHFGDGTRLSIL.

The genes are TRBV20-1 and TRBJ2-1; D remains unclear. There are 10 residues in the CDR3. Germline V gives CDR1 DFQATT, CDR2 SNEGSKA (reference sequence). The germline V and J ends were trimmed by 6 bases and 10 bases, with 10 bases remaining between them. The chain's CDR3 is CSAEQEEQFF. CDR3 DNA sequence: TGCAGTGCGGAGCAAGAGGAGCAGTTCTTC.

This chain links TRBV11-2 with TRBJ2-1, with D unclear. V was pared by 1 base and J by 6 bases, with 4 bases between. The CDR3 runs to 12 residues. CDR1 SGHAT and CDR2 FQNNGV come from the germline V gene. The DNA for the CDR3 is TGTGCCAGCAGCTTAGGGTCCAATGAGCAGTTCTTC. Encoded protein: CASSLGSNEQFF.

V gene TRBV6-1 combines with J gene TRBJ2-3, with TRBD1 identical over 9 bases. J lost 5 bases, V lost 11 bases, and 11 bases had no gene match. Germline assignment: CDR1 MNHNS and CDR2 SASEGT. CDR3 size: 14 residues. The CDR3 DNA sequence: TGTGCCGGCCTGGGACAGGGTCTCGGAGATACGCAGTATTTT. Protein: CAGLGQGLGDTQYF.

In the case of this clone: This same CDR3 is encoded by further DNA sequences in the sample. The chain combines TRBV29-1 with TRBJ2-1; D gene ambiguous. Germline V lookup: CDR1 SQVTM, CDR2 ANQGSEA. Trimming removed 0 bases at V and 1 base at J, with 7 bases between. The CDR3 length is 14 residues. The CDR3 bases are TGCAGCGTTGAAGATTCCCTGTCCTACAATGAGCAGTTCTTC. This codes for CSVEDSLSYNEQFF.

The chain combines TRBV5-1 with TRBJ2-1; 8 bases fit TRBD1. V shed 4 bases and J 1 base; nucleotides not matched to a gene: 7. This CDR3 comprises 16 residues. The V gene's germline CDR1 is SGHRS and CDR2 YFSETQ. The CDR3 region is CASSNTGGGSYNEQFF. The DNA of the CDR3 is TGCGCCAGCAGCAACACAGGGGGTGGGTCCTACAATGAGCAGTTCTTC.

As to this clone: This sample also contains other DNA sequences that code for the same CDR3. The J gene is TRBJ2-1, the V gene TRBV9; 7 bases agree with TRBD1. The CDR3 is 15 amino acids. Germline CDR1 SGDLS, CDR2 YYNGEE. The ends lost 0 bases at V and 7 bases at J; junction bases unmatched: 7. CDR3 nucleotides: TGTGCCAGCAGCGTAGTGGCAGGGGGACGGAATGAGCAGTTCTTC. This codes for CASSVVAGGRNEQFF.

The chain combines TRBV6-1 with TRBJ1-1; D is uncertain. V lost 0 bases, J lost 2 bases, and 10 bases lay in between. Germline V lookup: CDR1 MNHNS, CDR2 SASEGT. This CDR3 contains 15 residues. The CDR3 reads CASSEARFLNTEAFF. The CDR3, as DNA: TGTGCCAGCAGTGAAGCGCGGTTTTTAAACACTGAAGCTTTCTTT.

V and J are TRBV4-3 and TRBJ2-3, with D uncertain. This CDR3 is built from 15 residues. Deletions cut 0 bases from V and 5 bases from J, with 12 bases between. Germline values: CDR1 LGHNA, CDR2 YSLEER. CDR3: CASSQDLLPGDTQYF. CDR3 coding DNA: TGCGCCAGCAGCCAAGATTTGCTGCCGGGAGATACGCAGTATTTT.

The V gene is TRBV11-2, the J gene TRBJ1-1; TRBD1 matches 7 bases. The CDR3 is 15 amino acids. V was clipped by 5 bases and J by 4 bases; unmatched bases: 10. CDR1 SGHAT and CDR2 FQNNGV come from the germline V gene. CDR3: CASSPLTGRGTEAFF. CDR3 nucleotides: TGTGCCAGCAGCCCATTGACAGGGCGGGGCACTGAAGCTTTCTTT.

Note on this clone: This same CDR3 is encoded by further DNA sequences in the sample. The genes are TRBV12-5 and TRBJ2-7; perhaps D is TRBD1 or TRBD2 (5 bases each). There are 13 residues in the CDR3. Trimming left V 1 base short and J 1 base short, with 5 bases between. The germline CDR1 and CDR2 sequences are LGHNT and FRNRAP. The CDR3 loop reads CASGLGGSYEQYF. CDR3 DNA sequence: TGTGCTAGTGGTTTGGGGGGGTCCTACGAGCAGTACTTC. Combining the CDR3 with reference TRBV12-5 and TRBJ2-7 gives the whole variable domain DARVTQTPRHKVTEMGQEVTMRCQPILGHNTVFWYRQTMMQGLELLAYFRNRAPLDDSGMPKDRFSAEMPDATLATLKIQPSEPRDSAVYFCASGLGGSYEQYFGPGTRLTVT.

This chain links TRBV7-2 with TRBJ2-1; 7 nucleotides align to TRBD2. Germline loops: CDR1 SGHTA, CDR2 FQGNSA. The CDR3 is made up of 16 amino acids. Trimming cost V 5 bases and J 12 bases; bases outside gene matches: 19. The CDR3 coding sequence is TGTGCCAGCAGCGTAAGGGTTGGACTAGTCGGAGTTGGGCAGTTCTTC. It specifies CASSVRVGLVGVGQFF.

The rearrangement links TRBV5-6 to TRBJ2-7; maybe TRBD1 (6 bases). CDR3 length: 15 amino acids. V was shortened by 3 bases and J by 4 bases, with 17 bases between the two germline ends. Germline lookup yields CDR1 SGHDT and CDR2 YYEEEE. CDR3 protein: CASSSLATGGYEQYF. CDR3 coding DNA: TGTGCCAGCAGCTCCCTGGCGACAGGCGGATACGAGCAGTACTTC.

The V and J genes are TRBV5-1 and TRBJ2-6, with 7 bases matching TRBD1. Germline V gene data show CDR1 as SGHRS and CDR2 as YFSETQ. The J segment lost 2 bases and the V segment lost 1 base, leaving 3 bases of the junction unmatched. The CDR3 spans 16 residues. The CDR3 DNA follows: TGCGCCAGCAGCTTGACAGGGGTAACTGGGGCCAACGTCCTGACTTTC. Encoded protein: CASSLTGVTGANVLTF.

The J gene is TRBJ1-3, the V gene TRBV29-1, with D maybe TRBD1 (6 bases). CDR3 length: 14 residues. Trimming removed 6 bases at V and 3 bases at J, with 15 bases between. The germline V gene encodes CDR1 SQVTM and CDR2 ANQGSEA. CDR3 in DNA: TGCAGCGTCGAAACAGGGAAAGGTGGAAACACCATATATTTT. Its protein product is CSVETGKGGNTIYF.

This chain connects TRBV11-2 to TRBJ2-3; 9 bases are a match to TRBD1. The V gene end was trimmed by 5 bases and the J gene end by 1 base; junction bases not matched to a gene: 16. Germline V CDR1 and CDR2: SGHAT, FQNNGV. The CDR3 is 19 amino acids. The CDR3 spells CASSTRSPGQGVGTDTQYF. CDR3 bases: TGTGCCAGCAGCACTAGGTCTCCGGGACAGGGTGTGGGCACAGATACGCAGTATTTT.

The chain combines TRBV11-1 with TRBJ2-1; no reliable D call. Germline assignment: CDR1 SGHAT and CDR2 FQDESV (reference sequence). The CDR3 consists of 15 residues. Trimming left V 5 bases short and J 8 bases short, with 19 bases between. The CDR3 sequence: CASSKGLPIGYEQFF. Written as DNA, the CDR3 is TGTGCCAGCAGCAAAGGCCTTCCCATCGGGTATGAGCAGTTCTTC.

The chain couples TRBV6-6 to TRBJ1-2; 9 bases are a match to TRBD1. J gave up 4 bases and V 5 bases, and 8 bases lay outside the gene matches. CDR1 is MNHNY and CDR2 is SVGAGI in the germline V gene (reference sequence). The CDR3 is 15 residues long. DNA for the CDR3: TGTGCCAGCAGTCCCCGGGACAGGGAATTCTATGGCTACACCTTC. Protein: CASSPRDREFYGYTF.

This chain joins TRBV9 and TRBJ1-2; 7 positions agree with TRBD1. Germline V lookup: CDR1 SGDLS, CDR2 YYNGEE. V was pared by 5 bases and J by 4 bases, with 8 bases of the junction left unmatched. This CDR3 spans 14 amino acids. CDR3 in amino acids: CASSPPPGGYGYTF. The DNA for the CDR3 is TGTGCCAGCAGTCCGCCGCCAGGGGGCTATGGCTACACCTTC.

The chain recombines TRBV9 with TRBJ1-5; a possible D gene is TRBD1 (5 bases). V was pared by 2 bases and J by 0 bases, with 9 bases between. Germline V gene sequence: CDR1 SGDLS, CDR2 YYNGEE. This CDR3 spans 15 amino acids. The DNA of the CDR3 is TGTGCCAGCAGCGTGGGGCTCGATAGCAATCAGCCCCAGCATTTT. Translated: CASSVGLDSNQPQHF.

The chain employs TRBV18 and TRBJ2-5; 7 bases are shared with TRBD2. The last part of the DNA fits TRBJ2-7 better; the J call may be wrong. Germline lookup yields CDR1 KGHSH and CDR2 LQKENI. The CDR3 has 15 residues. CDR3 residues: CASSPAGASRNEQYF. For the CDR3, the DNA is TGTGCCAGCTCACCAGCGGGAGCCTCTCGAAACGAGCAGTACTTC.

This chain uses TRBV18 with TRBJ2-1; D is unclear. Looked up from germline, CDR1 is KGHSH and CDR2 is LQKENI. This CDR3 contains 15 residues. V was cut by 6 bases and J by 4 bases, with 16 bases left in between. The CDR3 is CASSHGTDGYNEQFF. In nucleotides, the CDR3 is TGTGCCAGCTCCCACGGAACGGACGGTTACAATGAGCAGTTCTTC.